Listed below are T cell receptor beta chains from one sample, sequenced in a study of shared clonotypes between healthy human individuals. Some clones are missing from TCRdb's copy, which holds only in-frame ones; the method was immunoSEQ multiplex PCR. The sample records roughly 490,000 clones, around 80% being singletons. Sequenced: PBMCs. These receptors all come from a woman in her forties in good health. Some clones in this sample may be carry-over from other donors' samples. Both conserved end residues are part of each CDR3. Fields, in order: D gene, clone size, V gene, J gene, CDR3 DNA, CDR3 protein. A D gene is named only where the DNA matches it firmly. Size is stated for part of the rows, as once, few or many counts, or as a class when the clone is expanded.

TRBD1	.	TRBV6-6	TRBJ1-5	TGTGCCAGCAGTTACGGGACAGGGGATCAGCCCCAGCATTTT	CASSYGTGDQPQHF
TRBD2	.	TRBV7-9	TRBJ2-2	TGTGCCAGCAGCCCAAGACTAGCGGGACGCACCGGGGAGCTGTTTTTT	CASSPRLAGRTGELFF
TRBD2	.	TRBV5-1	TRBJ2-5	TGCGCCAGCAGCAGCCCGGGACTAGCGGGATTTGGAGAGACCCAGTACTTC	CASSSPGLAGFGETQYF
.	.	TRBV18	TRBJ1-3	TGTGCCAGCTCACCTACACCCAATACTGGAAACACCATATATTTT	CASSPTPNTGNTIYF
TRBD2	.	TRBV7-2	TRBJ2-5	TGTGCCAGCAGCTCGGGACTAGCATCCCAGACCCAGTACTTC	CASSSGLASQTQYF
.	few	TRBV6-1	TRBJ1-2	TGTGCCAGCAGTAACCCAGACAGGAACTATGGCTACACCTTC	CASSNPDRNYGYTF
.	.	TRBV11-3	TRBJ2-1	TGTGCCAGCAGCCGGACCCACTCCTACAATGAGCAGTTCTTC	CASSRTHSYNEQFF
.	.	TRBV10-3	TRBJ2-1	TGTGCCATCACCGACGTCTTACCAAACAATGAGCAGTTCTTC	CAITDVLPNNEQFF
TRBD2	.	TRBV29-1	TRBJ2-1	TGCAGCGTTGACACTAGCGGGAGCTCCTACAATGAGCAGTTCTTC	CSVDTSGSSYNEQFF
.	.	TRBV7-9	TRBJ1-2	TGTGCCAGCAGCTTAGGGGGGTTAGTTTATGGCTACACCTTC	CASSLGGLVYGYTF
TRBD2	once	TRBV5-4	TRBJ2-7	TGTGCCAGCAGCTTCGGGACTAGCGGAACCTACGAGCAGTACTTC	CASSFGTSGTYEQYF
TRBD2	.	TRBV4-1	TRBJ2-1	TGCGCCAGCAGCCTAGGAGCGGGAGGGCTTACCGGACAGTTCTTC	CASSLGAGGLTGQFF
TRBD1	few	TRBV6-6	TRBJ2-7	TGTGCCAGCAGTTCACAGGGGAGCTCCTACGAGCAGTACTTC	CASSSQGSSYEQYF
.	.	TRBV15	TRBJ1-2	TGTGCCACCAGCAGAGAAAGGGGTGGAACAGGGCGCAACTATGGCTACACCTTC	CATSRERGGTGRNYGYTF
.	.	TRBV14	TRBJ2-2	TGTGCCAGCAGCCAAACGAACACCGGGGAGCTGTTTTTT	CASSQTNTGELFF
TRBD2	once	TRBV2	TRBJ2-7	TGTGCCAGCAGTGAACGGGCTAGCGGGAGTTGGTCCCACGAGCAGTACTTC	CASSERASGSWSHEQYF
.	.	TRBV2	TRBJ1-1	TGTGCCAGCAAGAGGGGCGGGAACACTGAAGCTTTCTTT	CASKRGGNTEAFF
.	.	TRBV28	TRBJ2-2	TGTGCCAGCAGTTTGTTGCTCGGGGCGAACACCGGGGAGCTGTTTTTT	CASSLLLGANTGELFF
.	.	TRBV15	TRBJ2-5	TGTGCCACCAGCAGAGTCGGCGTGACCCAGTACTTC	CATSRVGVTQYF
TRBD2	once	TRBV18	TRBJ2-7	TGTGCCAGCTCACCTGGGAATAGCGGGAGCGCCTACGAGCAGTACTTC	CASSPGNSGSAYEQYF
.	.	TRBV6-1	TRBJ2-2	TGTGCCAGCAGTGCCCCCTCCCGCCGGCCGAACACCGGGGAGCTGTTTTTT	CASSAPSRRPNTGELFF
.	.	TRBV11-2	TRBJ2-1	TGTGCCAGCAGCAAAGAGAGAAGGAAGTACAATGAGCAGTTCTTC	CASSKERRKYNEQFF
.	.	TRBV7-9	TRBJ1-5	TGTGCCAGCAGCTACGAGGGTCCGGATCAGCCCCAGCATTTT	CASSYEGPDQPQHF
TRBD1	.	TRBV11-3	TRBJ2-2	TGTGCCAGCAGCCCCCAGGGGGCTGGCACCGGGGAGCTGTTTTTT	CASSPQGAGTGELFF
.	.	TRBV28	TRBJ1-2	TGTGCCAGCAGTTTAGTTGGGGCAGGTGGCGGCTACACCTTC	CASSLVGAGGGYTF
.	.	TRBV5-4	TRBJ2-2	TGTGCCAGCAGCACATGGGGCTCCAACACCGGGGAGCTGTTTTTT	CASSTWGSNTGELFF
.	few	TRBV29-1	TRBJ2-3	TGCAGCGCAGTGACAGCAGATACGCAGTATTTT	CSAVTADTQYF
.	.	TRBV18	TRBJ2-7	TGTGCCAGCTCACCCCCGGGCGGGGACGAGCAGTACTTC	CASSPPGGDEQYF
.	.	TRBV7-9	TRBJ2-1	TGTGCCAGCAGCTTAAGCTTAGGGCAACATGAGCAGTTCTTC	CASSLSLGQHEQFF
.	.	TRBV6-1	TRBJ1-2	TGTGCCAGCAGTGAAACTTTATCTGAGGGGAGCGGCTACACCTTC	CASSETLSEGSGYTF
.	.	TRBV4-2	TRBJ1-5	TGTGCCAGCAGCTTGGGTACCAATCAGCCCCAGCATTTT	CASSLGTNQPQHF
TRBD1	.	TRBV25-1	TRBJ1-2	TGTGCCAGCAGTGGCCCTCCGGGACAGGGAAACTATGGCTACACCTTC	CASSGPPGQGNYGYTF
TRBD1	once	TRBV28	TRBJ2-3	TGTGCCAGCAGTTTGGGACAGGGGGCTGATACGCAGTATTTT	CASSLGQGADTQYF
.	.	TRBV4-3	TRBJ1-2	TGCGCCAGCAGCCCCCCTGGGGGGCAAAGGGGCTACACCTTC	CASSPPGGQRGYTF
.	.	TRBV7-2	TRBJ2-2	TGTGCCAGCAGCTTAAGTGGGGTCACCGGGGAGCTGTTTTTT	CASSLSGVTGELFF
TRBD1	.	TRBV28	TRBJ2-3	TGTGCCAGCAGTTCACCGGACAGGCGCCGGGATACGCAGTATTTT	CASSSPDRRRDTQYF
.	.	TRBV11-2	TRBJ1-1	TGTGCCCTGTACTTAACGGGGGCCAGGACCCTGGGAACTGAAGCTTTCTTT	CALYLTGARTLGTEAFF
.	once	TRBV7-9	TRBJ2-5	TGTGCCAGCGACCCGGAGACCCAGTACTTC	CASDPETQYF
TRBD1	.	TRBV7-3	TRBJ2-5	TGTGCCAGCAGCCCCGGACAGGGGGAGACCCAGTACTTC	CASSPGQGETQYF
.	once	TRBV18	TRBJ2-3	TGTGCCAGTCGGCCAGTCGAGAGCACAGATACGCAGTATTTT	CASRPVESTDTQYF
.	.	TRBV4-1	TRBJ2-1	TGCGCCAGCAGCCCGGTGGTACTAGTAAACAATGAGCAGTTCTTC	CASSPVVLVNNEQFF
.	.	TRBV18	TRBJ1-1	TGTGCCAGCTCAAAACGGACAGTCAACCTAAACACTGAAGCTTTCTTT	CASSKRTVNLNTEAFF
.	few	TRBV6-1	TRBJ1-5	TGTGCCAGCCGACCGCGGTTAATGCGGCCCCAGCATTTT	CASRPRLMRPQHF
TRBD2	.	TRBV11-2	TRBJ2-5	TGTGCCAGCAGCTCAGGACTAGGCCAACAAGAGACCCAGTACTTC	CASSSGLGQQETQYF